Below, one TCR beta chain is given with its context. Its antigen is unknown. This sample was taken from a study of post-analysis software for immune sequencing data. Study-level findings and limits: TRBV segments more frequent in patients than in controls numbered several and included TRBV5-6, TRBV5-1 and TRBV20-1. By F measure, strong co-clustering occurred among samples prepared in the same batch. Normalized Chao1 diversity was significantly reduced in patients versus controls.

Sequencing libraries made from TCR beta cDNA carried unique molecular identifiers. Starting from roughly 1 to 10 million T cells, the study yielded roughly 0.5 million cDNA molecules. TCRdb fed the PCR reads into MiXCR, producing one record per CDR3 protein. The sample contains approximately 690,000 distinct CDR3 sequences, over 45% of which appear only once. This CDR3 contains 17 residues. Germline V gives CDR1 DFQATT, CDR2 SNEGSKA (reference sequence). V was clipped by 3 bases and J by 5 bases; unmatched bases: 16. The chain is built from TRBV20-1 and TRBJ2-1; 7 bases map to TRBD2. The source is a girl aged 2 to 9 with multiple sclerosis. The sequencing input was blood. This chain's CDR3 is CSASFLQDWGGDNEQFF. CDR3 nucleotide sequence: TGCAGTGCTAGTTTCTTACAGGACTGGGGGGGGGACAATGAGCAGTTCTTC.